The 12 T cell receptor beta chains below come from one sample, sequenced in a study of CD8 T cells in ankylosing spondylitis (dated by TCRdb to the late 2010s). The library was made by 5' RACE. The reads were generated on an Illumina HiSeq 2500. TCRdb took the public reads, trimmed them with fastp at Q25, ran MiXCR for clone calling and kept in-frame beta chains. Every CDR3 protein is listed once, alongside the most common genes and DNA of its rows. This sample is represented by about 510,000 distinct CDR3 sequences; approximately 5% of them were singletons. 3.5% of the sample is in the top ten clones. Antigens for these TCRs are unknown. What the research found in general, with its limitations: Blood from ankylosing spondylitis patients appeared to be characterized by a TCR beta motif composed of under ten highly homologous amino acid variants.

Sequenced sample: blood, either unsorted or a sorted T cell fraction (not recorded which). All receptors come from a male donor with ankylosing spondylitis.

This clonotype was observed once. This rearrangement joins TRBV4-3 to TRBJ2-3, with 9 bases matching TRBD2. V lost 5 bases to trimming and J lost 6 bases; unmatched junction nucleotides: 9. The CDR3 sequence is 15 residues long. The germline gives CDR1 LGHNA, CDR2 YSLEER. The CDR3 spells CASSFPAGGSDTQYF. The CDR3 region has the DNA TGCGCCAGCAGCTTCCCGGCGGGAGGGTCGGATACGCAGTATTTT.

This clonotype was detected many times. CDR3 region: CASSLVRDYNYNEQFF. The CDR3 region has the DNA TGCGCCAGCAGCTTGGTTAGAGACTACAACTACAATGAGCAGTTCTTC. V gene TRBV5-1 combines with J gene TRBJ2-1, with D perhaps matching TRBD2 (5 bases). From germline, CDR1 is SGHRS and CDR2 YFSETQ. The CDR3 covers 16 residues. Trimming took off 0 bases at V and 3 bases at J, with 13 bases between the two ends. The whole variable domain, filled in from reference TRBV5-1 and TRBJ2-1, reads KAGVTQTPRYLIKTRGQQVTLSCSPISGHRSVSWYQQTPGQGLQFLFEYFSETQRNKGNFPGRFSGRQFSNSRSEMNVSTLELGDSALYLCASSLVRDYNYNEQFFGPGTRLTVL.

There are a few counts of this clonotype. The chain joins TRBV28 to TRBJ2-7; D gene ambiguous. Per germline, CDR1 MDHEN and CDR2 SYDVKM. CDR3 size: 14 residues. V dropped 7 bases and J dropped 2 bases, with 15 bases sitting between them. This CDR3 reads CASTRQDRPYEQYF. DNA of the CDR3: TGTGCCAGCACTAGGCAGGACCGACCCTACGAGCAGTACTTC.

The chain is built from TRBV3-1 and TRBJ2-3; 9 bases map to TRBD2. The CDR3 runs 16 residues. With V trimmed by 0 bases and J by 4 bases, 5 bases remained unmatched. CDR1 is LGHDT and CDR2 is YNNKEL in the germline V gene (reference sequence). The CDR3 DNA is TGTGCCAGCAGCCAAGAGGGGCGGGGGGGCCCAGATACGCAGTATTTT. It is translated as CASSQEGRGGPDTQYF.

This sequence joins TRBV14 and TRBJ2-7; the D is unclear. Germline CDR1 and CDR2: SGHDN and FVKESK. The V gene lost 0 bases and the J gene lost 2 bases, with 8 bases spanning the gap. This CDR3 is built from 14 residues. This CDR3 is CASSQDPPPYEQYF. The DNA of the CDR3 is TGTGCCAGCAGCCAAGATCCCCCCCCCTACGAGCAGTACTTC.

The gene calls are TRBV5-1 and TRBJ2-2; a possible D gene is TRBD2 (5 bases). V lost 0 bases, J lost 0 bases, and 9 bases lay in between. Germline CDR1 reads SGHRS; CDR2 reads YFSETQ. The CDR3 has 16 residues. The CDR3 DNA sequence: TGCGCCAGCAGCTTGGAACCGGGAACGAACACCGGGGAGCTGTTTTTT. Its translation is CASSLEPGTNTGELFF.

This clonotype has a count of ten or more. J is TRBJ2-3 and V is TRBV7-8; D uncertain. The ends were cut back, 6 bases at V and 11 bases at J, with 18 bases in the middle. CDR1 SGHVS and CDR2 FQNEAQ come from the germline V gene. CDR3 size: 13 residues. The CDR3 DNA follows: TGTGCCAGCAGTTCATTCACTCCGAGCTTGCAGTATTTT. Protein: CASSSFTPSLQYF.

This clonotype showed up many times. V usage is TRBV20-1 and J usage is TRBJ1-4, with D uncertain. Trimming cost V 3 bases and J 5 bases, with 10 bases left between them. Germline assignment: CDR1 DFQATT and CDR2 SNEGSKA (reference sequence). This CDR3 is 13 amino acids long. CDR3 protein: CSASESRNEKLFF. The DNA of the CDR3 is TGCAGTGCTAGTGAGTCCCGGAATGAAAAACTGTTTTTT.

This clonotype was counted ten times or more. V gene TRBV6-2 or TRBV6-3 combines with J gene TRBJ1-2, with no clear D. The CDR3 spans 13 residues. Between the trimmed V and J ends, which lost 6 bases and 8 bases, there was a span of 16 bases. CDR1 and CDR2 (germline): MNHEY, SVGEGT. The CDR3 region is CASRSSDPGGYTF. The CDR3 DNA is TGTGCCAGCAGGTCCTCGGACCCGGGGGGCTACACCTTC.

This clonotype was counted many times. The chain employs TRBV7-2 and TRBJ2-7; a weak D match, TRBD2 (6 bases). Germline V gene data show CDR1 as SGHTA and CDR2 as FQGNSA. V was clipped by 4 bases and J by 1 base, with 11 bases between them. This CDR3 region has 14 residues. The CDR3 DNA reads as TGTGCCAGCAGCTCCGGGAGTACGTCCTACGAGCAGTACTTC. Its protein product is CASSSGSTSYEQYF.

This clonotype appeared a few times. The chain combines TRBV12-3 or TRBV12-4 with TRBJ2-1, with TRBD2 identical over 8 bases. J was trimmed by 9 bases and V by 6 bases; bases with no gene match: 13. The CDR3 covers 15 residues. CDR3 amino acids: CASSEPGGPTGEQFF. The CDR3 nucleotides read TGTGCCAGCAGCGAACCGGGGGGGCCTACCGGTGAGCAGTTCTTC.

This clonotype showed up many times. The CDR3 loop is CASSLELALANEQFF. The DNA for the CDR3 is TGCGCCAGCAGCTTGGAACTAGCTTTGGCTAATGAGCAGTTCTTC. The chain recombines TRBV5-1 with TRBJ2-1; tentative D call: TRBD2 (6 bases). Trimming pared 0 bases from V and 7 bases from J, leaving 14 bases between. This CDR3 has 15 amino acids. The germline gives CDR1 SGHRS, CDR2 YFSETQ.